Shown below are 30 T cell receptor beta chains from a single sample sequenced in a study of human T cells and chemical hapten exposure. Time point indicated: pre-sensitization, week 0. Treatment in this sample: therapeutic diphenylcyclopropenone sensitization with weekly scalp DPC. A single record per CDR3 protein comes from TCRdb applying MiXCR to the RACE reads. The sample consists of some 400,000 distinct CDR3 sequences, 5% to 6.5% of them appearing once. The sequenced sample was whole blood, obtained in connection with sensitization to the hapten diphenylcyclopropenone (DPC). The receptors shown here come from a woman aged 45-65 years with alopecia areata. Some clones in this sample may be carry-over from other donors' samples.

This clonotype came up a few times. The rearrangement uses TRBV29-1 and TRBJ2-5; D perhaps matches TRBD1 (5 bases). This CDR3 is built from 12 residues. The germline gives CDR1 SQVTM, CDR2 ANQGSEA. Trimming removed 7 bases from V and 2 bases from J, with 11 bases in between. DNA of the CDR3: TGCAGCGCAGAGACAGCGCAAGAGACCCAGTACTTC. It specifies CSAETAQETQYF.

This clonotype was seen repeatedly, ten times or more. The chain uses TRBV10-3 and TRBJ1-3, with D hard to call. The CDR3 is made up of 12 amino acids. Germline V gene sequence: CDR1 ENHRY, CDR2 SYGVKD. V shed 11 bases and J shed 4 bases, with 12 bases lying between them. CDR3 sequence reads: CASRGGGNTIYF. Here the CDR3 DNA reads TGTGCCTCCCGCGGAGGAGGAAACACCATATATTTT.

As regards this clonotype: Its ends do not fully match the called genes, so a read error is possible. The chain is built from TRBV9 and TRBJ2-1; TRBD2 might be the D (7 bases). The CDR3 has 14 amino acids. Germline lookup yields CDR1 SGDLS and CDR2 YYNGEE. CDR3 DNA sequence: TGTGCAAGCAGCGCGGGGGCGGCCTACAATGAGCAGTTCTTC. Encoded protein: CASSAGAAYNEQFF.

This clonotype was seen only a few times. This chain links TRBV13 with TRBJ1-3; D ambiguous. Germline CDR1 and CDR2: PRHDT and FYEKMQ (reference sequence). The length of the CDR3 is 15 residues. V gave up 3 bases and J gave up 0 bases, with 9 bases separating them. The chain's CDR3 is CASSFGGSSGNTIYF. CDR3 sequence (DNA): TGTGCCAGCAGCTTCGGAGGGAGCTCTGGAAACACCATATATTTT.

The rearrangement uses TRBV20-1 and TRBJ2-2; perhaps TRBD2 as D (6 bases). In germline, CDR1 is DFQATT, CDR2 SNEGSKA (reference sequence). The CDR3 extends over 11 amino acids. The ends were cut back, 6 bases at V and 6 bases at J, with 8 bases in the middle. CDR3 in amino acids: CSAGTPGELFF. The CDR3 bases are TGCAGTGCGGGGACTCCCGGGGAGCTGTTTTTT.

This clonotype was detected a few times. The V and J genes are TRBV20-1 and TRBJ2-1; 8 bases are a match to TRBD2. CDR1 is DFQATT and CDR2 is SNEGSKA in the germline V gene (reference sequence). V trimming: 1 base; J trimming: 8 bases; junction bases outside the gene matches: 10. The CDR3 spans 15 residues. The CDR3 here is CSARGASGFYDEQFF. The CDR3 DNA reads TGCAGTGCTAGAGGGGCTAGCGGGTTTTACGATGAGCAGTTCTTC.

This clonotype was seen many times. V and J are TRBV28 and TRBJ2-6; 7 positions agree with TRBD2. The V gene end was trimmed by 6 bases and the J gene end by 0 bases; junction bases not matched to a gene: 8. CDR1 is MDHEN and CDR2 is SYDVKM in the germline V gene. The CDR3 length is 17 residues. The CDR3 protein is CASSPGRFSSGANVLTF. The DNA of the CDR3 is TGTGCCAGCAGCCCCGGGAGGTTCAGCTCTGGGGCCAACGTCCTGACTTTC.

This clonotype has just a few counts. The V gene is TRBV7-2, the J gene TRBJ2-5; 12 positions match TRBD2. This CDR3 spans 16 amino acids. Germline V gene data show CDR1 as SGHTA and CDR2 as FQGNSA. J lost 2 bases, V lost 5 bases, and 6 bases had no gene match. In nucleotides, the CDR3 is TGTGCCAGCAGCCTGAGACTAGCGGGAGTACAAGAGACCCAGTACTTC. It specifies CASSLRLAGVQETQYF. The full variable domain, its missing parts supplied by reference TRBV7-2 and TRBJ2-5, is GAGVSQSPSNKVTEKGKDVELRCDPISGHTALYWYRQSLGQGLEFLIYFQGNSAPDKSGLPSDRFSAERTGGSVSTLTIQRTQQEDSAVYLCASSLRLAGVQETQYFGPGTRLLVL.

This clonotype has a handful of counts. V usage is TRBV20-1 and J usage is TRBJ2-3, with 13 bases aligning to TRBD2. Germline loops: CDR1 DFQATT, CDR2 SNEGSKA (reference sequence). Trimming removed 4 bases from V and 5 bases from J; junction bases left unmatched: 9. The CDR3 is made up of 16 amino acids. The CDR3 DNA reads as TGCAGTGCTACTGAGACTAGCGGGGGGCCCGAAGATACGCAGTATTTT. It specifies CSATETSGGPEDTQYF.

The V call is TRBV27, the J call TRBJ1-5; D perhaps matches TRBD1 (6 bases). V was trimmed by 2 bases and J by 5 bases, leaving 10 bases between them. Looked up from germline, CDR1 is MNHEY and CDR2 is SMNVEV (reference sequence). This CDR3 has 14 amino acids. The chain's CDR3 is CASSLRGGHQPQHF. CDR3 nucleotide sequence: TGTGCCAGCAGTTTAAGGGGGGGTCATCAGCCCCAGCATTTT.

This clonotype was seen only a few times. This chain joins TRBV28 and TRBJ2-5, with D possibly matching TRBD2 (6 bases). CDR1 and CDR2 from the germline V gene are MDHEN and SYDVKM. CDR3 length equals 13 residues. Trimming left V 3 bases short and J 5 bases short, with 10 bases between. DNA for the CDR3: TGTGCCAGCAGTTTCGGCCGGGAGGAGACCCAGTACTTC. It encodes CASSFGREETQYF.

CDR3: CASRPRGGEAFF. The CDR3 coding sequence is TGTGCCAGCAGGCCCAGGGGGGGAGAAGCTTTCTTT. V usage is TRBV6-5 and J usage is TRBJ1-1, with 7 bases fitting TRBD1. The germline V gene has CDR1 MNHEY and CDR2 SVGAGI. V was clipped by 6 bases and J by 8 bases; unmatched bases: 6. CDR3 length: 12 amino acids.

This clonotype turned up a few times. This rearrangement joins TRBV30 to TRBJ1-2; TRBD1 is a possible D gene (5 bases). The CDR3 runs to 15 residues. Germline loops: CDR1 GTSNPN, CDR2 SVGIG (reference sequence). Trimming pared 0 bases from V and 0 bases from J, leaving 11 bases between. CDR3 loop: CAWSVRGVANYGYTF. CDR3 DNA: TGTGCCTGGAGTGTACGGGGGGTTGCTAACTATGGCTACACCTTC.

This clonotype was observed at least ten times. The chain combines TRBV27 with TRBJ2-7; a weak D match, TRBD2 (7 bases). Germline loops: CDR1 MNHEY, CDR2 SMNVEV (reference sequence). The V gene lost 2 bases and the J gene lost 2 bases, with 10 bases spanning the gap. The CDR3 spans 14 residues. Here the CDR3 DNA reads TGTGCCAGCAGTTTAGGGGGGGGCCCCTACGAGCAGTACTTC. This encodes CASSLGGGPYEQYF.

This clonotype has ten or more counts. The rearrangement uses TRBV6-2 or TRBV6-3 and TRBJ1-1, with D hard to call. Germline CDR1 is MNHEY and CDR2 is SVGEGT. V lost 7 bases and J lost 4, with 16 bases in between. This CDR3 is 14 amino acids long. CDR3 protein: CASKNVDRITEAFF. The CDR3 nucleotides read TGTGCCAGCAAAAATGTGGATCGGATCACTGAAGCTTTCTTT.

In its sample, this clonotype was seen a few times. The V gene is TRBV5-5, the J gene TRBJ1-6; 9 bases align to TRBD1. Germline CDR1 SGHKS, CDR2 YYEKEE (reference sequence). The J segment lost 0 bases and the V segment lost 4 bases, leaving 11 bases of the junction unmatched. The CDR3 consists of 19 residues. The CDR3 sequence is CASSVRDRARSSYNSPLHF. CDR3 nucleotide sequence: TGTGCCAGCAGCGTCCGGGACAGGGCTAGGAGCTCCTATAATTCACCCCTCCACTTT.

This chain joins TRBV7-9 and TRBJ2-3, with TRBD1 matching over 7 bases. The CDR3 is made up of 19 amino acids. Losses at the gene ends were 11 bases for V and 0 bases for J; bases not matched to a gene: 23. Germline CDR1 reads SEHNR; CDR2 reads FQNEAQ (reference sequence). Here the CDR3 DNA reads TGTGCCGCCCCCCCGGGACAGCTCATACTCCGAACTAGCACAGATACGCAGTATTTT. Protein: CAAPPGQLILRTSTDTQYF.

The chain recombines TRBV12-3 or TRBV12-4 with TRBJ1-2; unclear D gene. The CDR3 runs to 14 residues. Trimming removed 8 bases from V and 0 bases from J, with 13 bases in between. This CDR3 reads CASGSPGTNYGYTF. The CDR3, as DNA: TGTGCCAGCGGGTCCCCTGGGACTAACTATGGCTACACCTTC.

This clonotype has a handful of counts. The chain carries TRBV4-1 and TRBJ2-1; 8 bases are a match to TRBD2. Germline-derived CDR1 and CDR2 are MGHRA and YSYEKL. There are 15 residues in the CDR3. The ends lost 6 bases at V and 7 bases at J; junction bases unmatched: 11. The CDR3 here is CASSPDGRAWNEQFF. The CDR3 nucleotides read TGCGCCAGCAGTCCAGACGGGAGGGCGTGGAATGAGCAGTTCTTC.

This clonotype was seen repeatedly, ten times or more. J is TRBJ1-3 and V is TRBV12-3 or TRBV12-4, with D perhaps TRBD1 (6 bases). This CDR3 comprises 16 residues. V lost 4 bases and J lost 7, with 20 bases in between. DNA of the CDR3: TGTGCCAGCAGTTCCCGAGGGCAGGGGTTTATGAACACCATATATTTT. This codes for CASSSRGQGFMNTIYF.

The genes are TRBV29-1 and TRBJ1-1; tentative D call: TRBD1 (6 bases). The CDR3 length is 18 residues. V was pared by 1 base and J by 1 base, with 22 bases between. Looked up from germline, CDR1 is SQVTM and CDR2 is ANQGSEA. CDR3 protein: CSVEVIRTRGGRNTEAFF. The CDR3 nucleotides are TGCAGCGTTGAAGTTATCCGGACAAGGGGGGGAAGGAACACTGAAGCTTTCTTT. Combining the CDR3 with reference TRBV29-1 and TRBJ1-1 gives the whole variable domain SAVISQKPSRDICQRGTSLTIQCQVDSQVTMMFWYRQQPGQSLTLIATANQGSEATYESGFVIDKFPISRPNLTFSTLTVSNMSPEDSSIYLCSVEVIRTRGGRNTEAFFGQGTRLTVV.

The chain is built from TRBV9 and TRBJ2-1; 9 bases align to TRBD1. The CDR3 runs 16 residues. The V segment lost 0 bases and the J segment 7 bases; nucleotides outside the gene matches: 8. In germline, CDR1 is SGDLS, CDR2 YYNGEE. The CDR3 DNA reads TGTGCCAGCAGCGTAGGGGACAGGGTGAATGTTAATGAGCAGTTCTTC. This codes for CASSVGDRVNVNEQFF. Filled out from reference TRBV9 and TRBJ2-1, the complete variable domain reads DSGVTQTPKHLITATGQRVTLRCSPRSGDLSVYWYQQSLDQGLQFLIQYYNGEERAKGNILERFSAQQFPDLHSELNLSSLELGDSALYFCASSVGDRVNVNEQFFGPGTRLTVL.

CDR3 amino acids: CASSLQGSPDTQYF. The CDR3 DNA is TGCGCCAGCAGCTTACAGGGATCACCAGATACGCAGTATTTT. This chain uses TRBV5-1 with TRBJ2-3, with D possibly TRBD1 on 6 matching bases. Between the trimmed V and J ends, which lost 2 bases and 4 bases, there was a span of 11 bases. CDR3 length equals 14 residues. Per the germline V gene, CDR1 is SGHRS and CDR2 is YFSETQ. The whole variable domain, remainder taken from reference TRBV5-1 and TRBJ2-3, is KAGVTQTPRYLIKTRGQQVTLSCSPISGHRSVSWYQQTPGQGLQFLFEYFSETQRNKGNFPGRFSGRQFSNSRSEMNVSTLELGDSALYLCASSLQGSPDTQYFGPGTRLTVL.

This clonotype was observed many times. The chain employs TRBV20-1 and TRBJ1-1; tentatively, D is TRBD1 (5 bases). The CDR3 is made up of 14 amino acids. Germline values: CDR1 DFQATT, CDR2 SNEGSKA (reference sequence). V was trimmed by 0 bases and J by 11 bases, leaving 19 bases between them. Written as DNA, the CDR3 is TGCAGTGCTAGAGATCTTGTAGGGACGGGTTGGGCTTTCTTT. It yields the protein CSARDLVGTGWAFF.

The table lists this clonotype with many counts. The J gene is TRBJ1-5, the V gene TRBV29-1; 7 bases map to TRBD1. V shed 7 bases, J shed 6 bases, and the junction held 6 bases outside the gene matches. The CDR3 extends over 12 amino acids. Germline lookup yields CDR1 SQVTM and CDR2 ANQGSEA. CDR3 loop: CSAGQVGQPQHF. CDR3 coding DNA: TGCAGCGCCGGACAGGTCGGTCAGCCCCAGCATTTT.

The table lists this clonotype with a few counts. The rearrangement links TRBV20-1 to TRBJ1-1; no clear D. Germline assignment: CDR1 DFQATT and CDR2 SNEGSKA (reference sequence). The CDR3 spans 12 residues. The germline V and J ends were trimmed by 3 bases and 4 bases, with 9 bases remaining between them. CDR3 in amino acids: CSASLSGTEAFF. The CDR3 bases are TGCAGTGCTAGTCTATCCGGCACTGAAGCTTTCTTT.

This clonotype occurred a few times. This sequence joins TRBV12-3 or TRBV12-4 and TRBJ1-1; 8 nucleotides line up with TRBD1. There are 15 residues in the CDR3. V lost 6 bases, J lost 4 bases, and 10 bases stayed unmatched. Here the CDR3 DNA reads TGTGCCAGCAGACGAGGACAGGGATTTGGCACTGAAGCTTTCTTT. Translated: CASRRGQGFGTEAFF.

The chain uses TRBV11-2 and TRBJ2-1; D unclear. CDR1 is SGHAT and CDR2 is FQNNGV in the germline V gene. V lost 7 bases and J 8 bases, leaving 9 bases between the germline ends. The CDR3 totals 11 residues. CDR3 protein: CASTLSYEQFF. The CDR3 DNA follows: TGTGCCAGCACCCTGTCTTATGAGCAGTTCTTC.

The chain combines TRBV7-8 with TRBJ2-2; D might be TRBD1 (5 bases). The V and J ends lost 1 base and 4 bases respectively, with 10 bases between them. This CDR3 contains 15 residues. From germline, CDR1 is SGHVS and CDR2 FQNEAQ. The CDR3 coding sequence is TGTGCCAGCAGCTTAGTTCCAGGGTTCACCGGGGAGCTGTTTTTT. This sequence encodes CASSLVPGFTGELFF. Drawing the rest from reference TRBV7-8 and TRBJ2-2, the complete variable domain is GAGVSQSPRYKVAKRGQDVALRCDPISGHVSLFWYQQALGQGPEFLTYFQNEAQLDKSGLPSDRFFAERPEGSVSTLKIQRTQQEDSAVYLCASSLVPGFTGELFFGEGSRLTVL.

This clonotype was recorded many times. The chain recombines TRBV6-5 with TRBJ1-2; TRBD1 matches at 7 bases. J gave up 4 bases and V 4 bases, and 3 bases lay outside the gene matches. This CDR3 is built from 13 residues. Germline V gene sequence: CDR1 MNHEY, CDR2 SVGAGI. The CDR3 DNA is TGTGCCAGCAGTTTCAACAGGGGCTATGGCTACACCTTC. Translating it yields CASSFNRGYGYTF.